The clone carrying this T cell receptor (beta chain) was observed a few times. The sample belongs to a study of beta chain features in type 1 diabetes. Trimming cost V 2 bases and J 6 bases, with 16 bases left between them. The CDR3 extends over 15 amino acids. Germline V gene sequence: CDR1 GTSNPN, CDR2 SVGIG (reference sequence). Expressed TCRB transcripts were sequenced after all isolated RNA was converted to cDNA. Data came from immunoSEQ multiplex PCR; TCRdb stores just in-frame clones and leaves some out. The sample holds 400,000 to 550,000 clones, more than 9.5% seen once. The material sequenced was naive CD4+ T cells from blood. This TCR was recovered from a woman younger than 35 in good health. The chain has TRBV30 and TRBJ2-2, with TRBD2 as a possible D gene (5 bases). This chain's CDR3 is CAWSPGGSGAGELFF. In nucleotides, the CDR3 is TGTGCCTGGAGTCCAGGTGGGAGTGGTGCCGGGGAGCTGTTTTTT.